This entry lists 20 T cell receptor beta chains sequenced from one sample in a study of shared clonotypes between healthy human individuals. Measured with immunoSEQ multiplex PCR; TCRdb has only the in-frame clones, and not every one. Of over a million clones in the sample, around 95% were seen once. Sequencing input: naive CD4+ T cells sorted from blood. Subset meaning: CD45RA+ positively selected. The receptors were sampled from a man aged 25 to 40 in good health.

This sequence joins TRBV5-5 and TRBJ1-1; TRBD1 agrees at 10 bases. V was pared by 1 base and J by 10 bases, with 7 bases of the junction left unmatched. This CDR3 comprises 14 residues. The V gene's germline CDR1 is SGHKS and CDR2 YYEKEE (reference sequence). The CDR3 region has the DNA TGTGCCAGCAGCTTGTGGGACAGGGGTGAGGGAGCTTTCTTT. Translation: CASSLWDRGEGAFF.

V and J are TRBV19 and TRBJ2-7; D perhaps matches TRBD2 (6 bases). The germline V gene has CDR1 LNHDA and CDR2 SQIVND (reference sequence). The CDR3 spans 12 residues. Trimming stripped 8 bases from V and 2 bases from J, with 10 bases between. The CDR3 sequence: CASGGGAYEQYF. DNA of the CDR3: TGTGCCAGTGGCGGAGGGGCCTACGAGCAGTACTTC. Supplemented by reference TRBV19 and TRBJ2-7, the full variable domain reads DGGITQSPKYLFRKEGQNVTLSCEQNLNHDAMYWYRQDPGQGLRLIYYSQIVNDFQKGDIAEGYSVSREKKESFPLTVTSAQKNPTAFYLCASGGGAYEQYFGPGTRLTVT.

The chain has TRBV2 and TRBJ2-2, with 12 positions matching TRBD2. The CDR3 loop spans 15 amino acids. CDR1 SNHLY and CDR2 FYNNEI come from the germline V gene. V shed 5 bases, J shed 4 bases, and the junction held 2 bases outside the gene matches. The CDR3 sequence is CASSKLAGGTGELFF. DNA for the CDR3: TGTGCCAGCAGTAAACTAGCGGGGGGCACCGGGGAGCTGTTTTTT.

CDR3: CASSPRAPGHIYGYTF. CDR3 nucleotide sequence: TGTGCCAGCAGCCCCCGGGCCCCGGGACATATTTATGGCTACACCTTC. The chain carries TRBV7-9 and TRBJ1-2, with D tentatively TRBD1 (6 bases). The ends were cut back, 5 bases at V and 5 bases at J, with 21 bases in the middle. The CDR3 extends over 16 amino acids. Germline-derived CDR1 and CDR2 are SEHNR and FQNEAQ (reference sequence).

This clone was observed a single time. The rearrangement links TRBV5-1 to TRBJ2-2; possible D gene TRBD2, 5 bases. Germline V lookup: CDR1 SGHRS, CDR2 YFSETQ. The CDR3 length is 16 residues. V was shortened by 2 bases and J by 5 bases, with 16 bases between the two germline ends. CDR3 residues: CASSFGPPSGTGELFF. The CDR3 nucleotides read TGCGCCAGCAGCTTTGGACCACCCTCGGGGACCGGGGAGCTGTTTTTT.

CDR3 bases: TGTGCCAGCAGTTACTTGCAGGCCAACACTGAAGCTTTCTTT. Its translation: CASSYLQANTEAFF. This chain joins TRBV6-6 and TRBJ1-1; no clear D. Germline loops: CDR1 MNHNY, CDR2 SVGAGI (reference sequence). The CDR3 has 14 amino acids. Trimming took 1 base from V and 2 from J, leaving 8 bases between them.

This chain joins TRBV6-1 and TRBJ2-7; no reliable D call. Germline V gene sequence: CDR1 MNHNS, CDR2 SASEGT. The CDR3 runs to 13 residues. The ends were cut back, 3 bases at V and 0 bases at J, with 6 bases in the middle. The CDR3 sequence: CASSEHYSYEQYF. CDR3 bases: TGTGCCAGCAGTGAGCATTACTCCTACGAGCAGTACTTC.

J is TRBJ1-5 and V is TRBV6-6; D not certain. V gave up 2 bases and J gave up 3 bases, with 5 bases separating them. This CDR3 region has 13 residues. Germline V gene lookup returns CDR1 MNHNY and CDR2 SVGAGI (reference sequence). DNA of the CDR3: TGTGCCAGCAGTTACCAGAACAATCAGCCCCAGCATTTT. Residues: CASSYQNNQPQHF.

The chain uses TRBV18 and TRBJ2-7; D perhaps matches TRBD1 (5 bases). The CDR3 sequence is 15 residues long. The germline V gene encodes CDR1 KGHSH and CDR2 LQKENI. V was trimmed by 1 base and J by 7 bases, leaving 17 bases between them. CDR3 coding DNA: TGTGCCAGCTCACCACGGACAAACCCGGATGGGGAGCAGTACTTC. Protein sequence: CASSPRTNPDGEQYF.

The chain recombines TRBV5-1 with TRBJ1-1; D unresolved. V lost 1 base and J 1 base, leaving 8 bases between the germline ends. The CDR3 contains 14 residues. Germline CDR1 reads SGHRS; CDR2 reads YFSETQ. CDR3 amino acids: CASSLTRQNTEAFF. CDR3 sequence (DNA): TGCGCCAGCAGCTTGACCCGTCAGAACACTGAAGCTTTCTTT.

Only one count was recorded for this clone. The chain has TRBV29-1 and TRBJ1-2, with D unresolved. The CDR3 spans 14 residues. Trimming left V 7 bases short and J 0 bases short, with 15 bases between. Germline V gene data show CDR1 as SQVTM and CDR2 as ANQGSEA. The CDR3 loop is CSALRQPANYGYTF. As DNA, the CDR3 is TGCAGCGCCCTCCGCCAGCCAGCTAACTATGGCTACACCTTC.

V gene TRBV13 combines with J gene TRBJ2-3; 7 bases match TRBD2. The CDR3 has 13 residues. The V and J ends lost 5 bases and 4 bases, in that order; junction bases with no gene match: 3. Germline V gene sequence: CDR1 PRHDT, CDR2 FYEKMQ (reference sequence). The CDR3 DNA sequence: TGTGCCAGCAGCAAACTAGCGTCAGATACGCAGTATTTT. Residues: CASSKLASDTQYF.

The genes are TRBV15 and TRBJ2-7; D perhaps matches TRBD2 (6 bases). Trimming removed 0 bases at V and 3 bases at J, with 15 bases between. Germline assignment: CDR1 LNHNV and CDR2 YYDKDF (reference sequence). The CDR3 is made up of 16 amino acids. The CDR3: CATSRDLGVGSYEQYF. The CDR3 DNA follows: TGTGCCACCAGCAGAGATCTCGGGGTCGGGAGCTACGAGCAGTACTTC.

Comments on this clone: A read error may account for a junction end that differs from germline. This chain links TRBV7-7 with TRBJ2-1, with 9 bases that match TRBD2. The CDR3 has 17 amino acids. Per germline, CDR1 SSHAT and CDR2 FNYEAQ (reference sequence). For the CDR3, the DNA is TGTGCTAGCAGCCCGCCTGCTGGAGCGGGAGGACACAATGAGCAGTTCTTC. Translation gives CASSPPAGAGGHNEQFF. Full variable domain (outside the CDR3, taken from reference TRBV7-7 and TRBJ2-1): GAGVSQSPRYKVTKRGQDVTLRCDPISSHATLYWYQQALGQGPEFLTYFNYEAQPDKSGLPSDRFSAERPEGSISTLTIQRTEQRDSAMYRCASSPPAGAGGHNEQFFGPGTRLTVL.

V gene TRBV30 combines with J gene TRBJ2-1, with 7 bases aligning to TRBD2. The CDR3 spans 14 residues. Germline trimming cut 2 bases from V and 8 bases from J; bases unmatched to any gene: 9. Germline loops: CDR1 GTSNPN, CDR2 SVGIG (reference sequence). CDR3 in DNA: TGTGCCTGGAGTAGGACTAGTTTTTCTCATGAGCAGTTCTTC. It specifies CAWSRTSFSHEQFF.

This clone was detected once. This chain uses TRBV29-1 with TRBJ2-1; the D gene is possibly TRBD2 (6 bases). V lost 6 bases and J 3 bases, leaving 9 bases between the germline ends. Germline V gives CDR1 SQVTM, CDR2 ANQGSEA. The length of the CDR3 is 12 residues. CDR3 amino acids: CSVRENYNEQFF. CDR3 DNA sequence: TGCAGCGTCCGGGAGAACTACAATGAGCAGTTCTTC.

The V and J genes are TRBV18 and TRBJ1-5, with 12 bases identical to TRBD1. V was pared by 2 bases and J by 6 bases, with 5 bases of the junction left unmatched. Germline V lookup: CDR1 KGHSH, CDR2 LQKENI. The CDR3 is made up of 16 amino acids. For the CDR3, the DNA is TGTGCCAGCTCACCAGGGACAGGGGGCGGCGGTCAGCCCCAGCATTTT. Protein product: CASSPGTGGGGQPQHF.

The chain uses TRBV28 and TRBJ2-3; the D is unclear. Per germline, CDR1 MDHEN and CDR2 SYDVKM. Trimming pared 10 bases from V and 7 bases from J, leaving 12 bases between. This CDR3 spans 11 amino acids. CDR3 nucleotides: TGTGCCACCACGGGTACTAATACGCAGTATTTT. Translated, it gives CATTGTNTQYF.

CDR3 in DNA: TGTGCCAGCAGCGTAGTCACAGGGGTGGACACCATATATTTT. Encoded protein: CASSVVTGVDTIYF. This sequence joins TRBV9 and TRBJ1-3; 7 positions match TRBD1. V lost 0 bases, J lost 8 bases, and 5 bases stayed unmatched. In germline, CDR1 is SGDLS, CDR2 YYNGEE. The CDR3 consists of 14 residues.

The rearrangement uses TRBV7-9 and TRBJ2-1, with no clear D. The CDR3 covers 11 residues. Germline V lookup: CDR1 SEHNR, CDR2 FQNEAQ (reference sequence). With 3 bases removed from V and 3 bases from J, the gap between germline ends came to 0 bases. The CDR3 loop reads CASSFYNEQFF. CDR3 DNA: TGTGCCAGCAGCTTCTACAATGAGCAGTTCTTC.